The present T cell receptor beta chain was sequenced within a study of CD8 T cells in Susac syndrome. Roughly 0.45 to 1 ug RNA was reverse transcribed with random hexamers. TCRdb fed the immunoSEQ multiplex PCR reads into MiXCR, producing one record per CDR3 protein. The table has about 440,000 distinct CDR3 sequences, more than 80% seen once; the top ten hold more than 0.09%. V dropped 5 bases and J dropped 4; count of bases not matched to a gene: 6. Germline V lookup: CDR1 MNHNS, CDR2 SASEGT. This CDR3 spans 16 amino acids. The sample comprised CD8+ T cells from PBMCs. V is TRBV6-1 and J is TRBJ2-1; 12 nucleotides align to TRBD2. The TCR comes from a human donor with multiple sclerosis. CDR3 coding DNA: TGTGCCAGCAGTCAAGGGACTAGCGGGCTATACAATGAGCAGTTCTTC. Translation gives CASSQGTSGLYNEQFF.